Below are 30 T cell receptor beta chains sequenced from a single sample in a study of PD-1 blockade in classical Hodgkin lymphoma. Profiled with immunoSEQ multiplex PCR; TCRdb holds only in-frame clones, not every one. Seen here are approximately 100,000 clones, around nine tenths observed once, and the top ten hold 5.5% to 8.5%. Each of the patients experienced relapse following autologous stem cell transplantation, and their brentuximab vedotin exposure differed. Material: peripheral blood mononuclear cells (PBMCs), obtained before the second cycle of nivolumab. These receptors came from a human donor with classical Hodgkin lymphoma.

The rearrangement links TRBV4-2 to TRBJ2-7; D not certain. The length of the CDR3 is 13 residues. Germline-derived CDR1 and CDR2 are LGHNA and YNFKEQ. The germline V and J ends were trimmed by 0 bases and 3 bases, with 6 bases remaining between them. The DNA of the CDR3 is TGTGCCAGCAGCCAAGATCACGGCTACGAGCAGTACTTC. Translation: CASSQDHGYEQYF.

CDR3: CASSQPPRVPYNEQFF. The CDR3 DNA reads TGCGCCAGCAGTCAACCGCCCAGGGTCCCCTACAATGAGCAGTTCTTC. The rearrangement links TRBV23-1 to TRBJ2-1; TRBD1 might be the D (5 bases). TRBV23-1 qualifies as an ORF whose function is uncertain. This CDR3 spans 16 amino acids. The V and J ends lost 2 bases and 2 bases respectively, with 13 bases between them.

V is TRBV29-1 and J is TRBJ2-1; 7 bases align to TRBD1. This CDR3 comprises 13 residues. J lost 0 bases, V lost 7 bases, and 3 bases had no gene match. Looked up from germline, CDR1 is SQVTM and CDR2 is ANQGSEA. CDR3 sequence: CSAGTASYNEQFF. In DNA, the CDR3 is TGCAGCGCCGGGACAGCCTCCTACAATGAGCAGTTCTTC.

This sequence joins TRBV5-4 and TRBJ2-2; 7 positions match TRBD1. Germline loops: CDR1 SGHNT, CDR2 YYREEE (reference sequence). CDR3 length: 16 amino acids. Germline trimming cut 3 bases from V and 5 bases from J; bases unmatched to any gene: 10. DNA of the CDR3: TGTGCCAGCAGCTATAGCCTGGGACAGAGTACCGGGGAGCTGTTTTTT. The encoded protein is CASSYSLGQSTGELFF.

This chain connects TRBV5-6 to TRBJ1-2, with 7 nucleotides matching TRBD1. The CDR3 consists of 15 residues. V gave up 3 bases and J gave up 4 bases; unmatched junction bases: 9. The germline V gene encodes CDR1 SGHDT and CDR2 YYEEEE. The CDR3 nucleotides are TGTGCCAGCAGCTCGACCGGGACAGCGCTCTATGGCTACACCTTC. Encoded protein: CASSSTGTALYGYTF.

The genes are TRBV11-2 and TRBJ2-7; 8 bases match TRBD1. The V and J ends lost 6 bases and 0 bases, in that order; junction bases with no gene match: 4. There are 14 residues in the CDR3. Germline assignment: CDR1 SGHAT and CDR2 FQNNGV. In DNA form, the CDR3 reads TGTGCCAGCAGGAAAGGACAGGGCTCCTACGAGCAGTACTTC. Protein product: CASRKGQGSYEQYF.

This rearrangement joins TRBV27 to TRBJ1-6; possible D gene TRBD1, 5 bases. Trimming took off 8 bases at V and 9 bases at J, with 17 bases between the two ends. The CDR3 is 14 residues long. The germline CDR1 and CDR2 sequences are MNHEY and SMNVEV (reference sequence). CDR3 sequence (DNA): TGTGCCAGCCGAAACGGGGCTTTGGGTTCACCCCTCCACTTT. Residues: CASRNGALGSPLHF.

The genes are TRBV19 and TRBJ2-7, with 14 bases identical to TRBD2. V shed 5 bases and J 1 base; nucleotides not matched to a gene: 7. The CDR3 sequence is 17 residues long. Germline CDR1 and CDR2: LNHDA and SQIVND (reference sequence). CDR3 in DNA: TGTGCCAGTAGTCGACTAGCGGGGGGGCCTGGTTCCTACGAGCAGTACTTC. Translating it yields CASSRLAGGPGSYEQYF.

The genes are TRBV13 and TRBJ2-2; the D gene is possibly TRBD1 (5 bases). The germline CDR1 and CDR2 sequences are PRHDT and FYEKMQ (reference sequence). This CDR3 has 15 residues. Trimming removed 8 bases from V and 6 bases from J, with 19 bases in between. CDR3 nucleotide sequence: TGTGCCAGCCCGCCCCAGGGTATTATCGCCGGGGAGCTGTTTTTT. Translated, it gives CASPPQGIIAGELFF.

DNA for the CDR3: TGTGCCAGTAGTATTGCGAGCGGGGGGAATGAGCAGTTCTTC. It encodes CASSIASGGNEQFF. The gene calls are TRBV19 and TRBJ2-1; 9 bases match TRBD2. This CDR3 region has 14 residues. With 3 bases clipped from V and 7 bases from J, the junction kept 4 bases outside the gene matches. Germline values: CDR1 LNHDA, CDR2 SQIVND (reference sequence).

The chain combines TRBV5-4 with TRBJ2-7; the D is unclear. Deletions cut 4 bases from V and 2 bases from J, with 13 bases between. The CDR3 contains 14 residues. Germline loops: CDR1 SGHNT, CDR2 YYREEE (reference sequence). The CDR3: CASSLQTETYEQYF. In nucleotides, the CDR3 is TGTGCCAGCAGCCTCCAGACGGAAACCTACGAGCAGTACTTC.

This clone was picked up one time. The chain combines TRBV11-1 with TRBJ2-7; D unresolved. The CDR3 sequence is 13 residues long. CDR1 SGHAT and CDR2 FQDESV come from the germline V gene (reference sequence). V was shortened by 3 bases and J by 2 bases, with 8 bases between the two germline ends. CDR3 region: CASSFFKAYEQYF. In DNA form, the CDR3 reads TGTGCCAGCAGCTTTTTCAAAGCCTACGAGCAGTACTTC.

The chain joins TRBV18 to TRBJ2-3; D gene unclear. There are 15 residues in the CDR3. Per the germline V gene, CDR1 is KGHSH and CDR2 is LQKENI. The V end lost 6 bases, the J end lost 0 bases, and 13 bases lay between the germline ends. CDR3 in amino acids: CASSLGRPSTDTQYF. In DNA, the CDR3 is TGTGCCAGCTCCCTCGGTAGACCTAGCACAGATACGCAGTATTTT.

The CDR3 spells CASSEAQGGGYNEQFF. In nucleotides, the CDR3 is TGTGCCAGCAGTGAAGCGCAGGGAGGGGGGTACAATGAGCAGTTCTTC. This sequence joins TRBV6-1 and TRBJ2-1; tentative D call: TRBD2 (7 bases). V was pared by 0 bases and J by 4 bases, with 13 bases between. The CDR3 is made up of 16 amino acids. Per germline, CDR1 MNHNS and CDR2 SASEGT.

The chain uses TRBV10-3 and TRBJ1-1; D is possibly TRBD1 (6 bases). The V and J ends lost 0 bases and 5 bases respectively, with 10 bases between them. CDR1 and CDR2 (germline): ENHRY, SYGVKD. This CDR3 has 14 amino acids. The CDR3 spells CAISESGGLTEAFF. The CDR3 DNA follows: TGTGCCATCAGTGAGTCGGGGGGGCTGACTGAAGCTTTCTTT.

J is TRBJ1-6 and V is TRBV6-1; weak D call: TRBD1 (5 bases). The germline V gene has CDR1 MNHNS and CDR2 SASEGT. CDR3 length: 15 amino acids. Trimming stripped 6 bases from V and 6 bases from J, with 15 bases between. CDR3 DNA sequence: TGTGCCAGCAGGTCGGACACTGGGATTAATTCACCCCTCCACTTT. It specifies CASRSDTGINSPLHF.

The count of this clone is one. CDR3 in amino acids: CASSLASGRGTGELFF. In DNA form, the CDR3 reads TGCGCCAGCAGCTTGGCCTCCGGCAGGGGTACCGGGGAGCTGTTTTTT. The V call is TRBV5-1, the J call TRBJ2-2; D is possibly TRBD1 (6 bases). The V and J ends lost 0 bases and 5 bases respectively, with 14 bases between them. The CDR3 contains 16 residues. Germline V gene sequence: CDR1 SGHRS, CDR2 YFSETQ.

A note on this clone: The same CDR3 can be traced to other DNA sequences in this sample. The V and J genes are TRBV19 and TRBJ1-2; D not resolved. V was shortened by 7 bases and J by 3 bases, with 9 bases between the two germline ends. Germline V gives CDR1 LNHDA, CDR2 SQIVND (reference sequence). The CDR3 loop spans 12 amino acids. In DNA, the CDR3 is TGTGCCAGTACCAAAGAGGACTATGGCTACACCTTC. Translated, it gives CASTKEDYGYTF.

The V gene is TRBV19, the J gene TRBJ1-2; TRBD1 matches 9 bases. Germline CDR1 LNHDA, CDR2 SQIVND (reference sequence). This CDR3 has 14 amino acids. V shed 5 bases, J shed 3 bases, and the junction held 4 bases outside the gene matches. The DNA of the CDR3 is TGTGCCAGTAGTCCCCGGACAGGGGACTATGGCTACACCTTC. This encodes CASSPRTGDYGYTF. Variable domain in full (rest from reference TRBV19 and TRBJ1-2): DGGITQSPKYLFRKEGQNVTLSCEQNLNHDAMYWYRQDPGQGLRLIYYSQIVNDFQKGDIAEGYSVSREKKESFPLTVTSAQKNPTAFYLCASSPRTGDYGYTFGSGTRLTVV.

Points on this clone: The germline gene is not matched at one end of the junction; a read error may be the cause. V and J are TRBV20-1 and TRBJ2-5; D may be TRBD2 (5 bases). The germline V gene encodes CDR1 DFQATT and CDR2 SNEGSKA (reference sequence). The CDR3 contains 11 residues. The CDR3 is CSARGGETQYF. The CDR3 bases are TGCAGTGCGAGAGGCGGGGAGACCCAGTACTTC.

This sequence joins TRBV6-6 and TRBJ1-6; possible D gene TRBD1, 6 bases. CDR1 MNHNY and CDR2 SVGAGI come from the germline V gene (reference sequence). CDR3 size: 13 residues. V lost 6 bases, J lost 7 bases, and 10 bases lay in between. The CDR3 DNA reads as TGTGCCAGCAGGCGTCAGGGGAATTCACCCCTCCACTTT. Amino acids: CASRRQGNSPLHF.

The chain uses TRBV21-1 and TRBJ1-5; TRBD1, the table's D call, was not compared with the DNA. TRBV21-1 is shown as a pseudogene. This CDR3 comprises 17 residues. The CDR3, as DNA: TGTGCCAGCAGCAAAACCCTTCTGACAGATAGCAATCAGCCCCAGCATTTT. It is translated as CASSKTLLTDSNQPQHF.

The gene calls are TRBV12-5 and TRBJ2-7; D might be TRBD1 (6 bases). Germline V gene lookup returns CDR1 LGHNT and CDR2 FRNRAP. CDR3 length equals 15 residues. V was shortened by 7 bases and J by 7 bases, with 23 bases between the two germline ends. The CDR3 spells CASARTASWSEEQYF. DNA of the CDR3: TGTGCTAGTGCCAGGACAGCCAGTTGGTCCGAGGAGCAGTACTTC. Drawing the rest from reference TRBV12-5 and TRBJ2-7, the complete variable domain is DARVTQTPRHKVTEMGQEVTMRCQPILGHNTVFWYRQTMMQGLELLAYFRNRAPLDDSGMPKDRFSAEMPDATLATLKIQPSEPRDSAVYFCASARTASWSEEQYFGPGTRLTVT.

The V and J genes are TRBV5-1 and TRBJ2-3; D possibly matches TRBD1 or TRBD2 (5 bases each). The CDR3 runs to 16 residues. CDR1 is SGHRS, CDR2 YFSETQ, per germline. Deletions cut 0 bases from V and 0 bases from J, with 11 bases between. CDR3 DNA: TGCGCCAGCAGCTTGGTCTTCGGGGCTAGCACAGATACGCAGTATTTT. Its protein product is CASSLVFGASTDTQYF.

The rearrangement joins TRBV19 to TRBJ2-1; the match to TRBD1 covers 8 bases. Trimming cost V 4 bases and J 8 bases; bases outside gene matches: 10. This CDR3 is built from 15 residues. CDR1 LNHDA and CDR2 SQIVND come from the germline V gene (reference sequence). CDR3 amino acids: CASSRPFDRGDEQFF. The CDR3 DNA reads TGTGCCAGTAGTAGACCATTTGACAGGGGCGATGAGCAGTTCTTC.

Notes on this clone: The same CDR3 can be traced to other DNA sequences in this sample. The V gene is TRBV5-1, the J gene TRBJ1-1; D is uncertain. Germline CDR1 SGHRS, CDR2 YFSETQ. The V end was cut by 0 bases, the J end by 2 bases, with 5 bases between. The CDR3 contains 13 residues. The CDR3 sequence: CASSLGGNTEAFF. In nucleotides, the CDR3 is TGCGCCAGCAGCTTGGGGGGTAACACTGAAGCTTTCTTT.

In its sample, this clone was seen once. J is TRBJ2-5 and V is TRBV19; D could derive from TRBD1 or TRBD2 (5 bases each). The V end lost 8 bases, the J end lost 2 bases, and 12 bases lay between the germline ends. The CDR3 consists of 13 residues. From germline, CDR1 is LNHDA and CDR2 SQIVND (reference sequence). The CDR3: CASLGTGQETQYF. The CDR3 DNA reads as TGTGCCAGTCTCGGGACGGGACAAGAGACCCAGTACTTC.

V and J are TRBV4-2 and TRBJ1-6; D unresolved. There are 13 residues in the CDR3. The germline V gene encodes CDR1 LGHNA and CDR2 YNFKEQ. V gave up 0 bases and J gave up 11 bases, with 8 bases separating them. CDR3 in amino acids: CASSQESETPLHF. The CDR3 bases are TGTGCCAGCAGCCAAGAGAGTGAAACACCCCTCCACTTT.

This chain connects TRBV6-5 to TRBJ1-2, with unresolved D. The CDR3 length is 15 residues. V gave up 0 bases and J gave up 4 bases, with 12 bases separating them. Germline loops: CDR1 MNHEY, CDR2 SVGAGI. CDR3 protein: CASSYSMYGVYGYTF. CDR3 nucleotide sequence: TGTGCCAGCAGTTACTCGATGTACGGAGTCTATGGCTACACCTTC.

J is TRBJ2-7 and V is TRBV15, with TRBD1 as a possible D gene (7 bases). Germline V gene sequence: CDR1 LNHNV, CDR2 YYDKDF (reference sequence). Trimming stripped 1 base from V and 0 bases from J, with 13 bases between. The CDR3 extends over 16 amino acids. The CDR3 spells CATSRGGTELSYEQYF. DNA of the CDR3: TGTGCCACCAGCAGAGGCGGGACAGAACTCTCCTACGAGCAGTACTTC.